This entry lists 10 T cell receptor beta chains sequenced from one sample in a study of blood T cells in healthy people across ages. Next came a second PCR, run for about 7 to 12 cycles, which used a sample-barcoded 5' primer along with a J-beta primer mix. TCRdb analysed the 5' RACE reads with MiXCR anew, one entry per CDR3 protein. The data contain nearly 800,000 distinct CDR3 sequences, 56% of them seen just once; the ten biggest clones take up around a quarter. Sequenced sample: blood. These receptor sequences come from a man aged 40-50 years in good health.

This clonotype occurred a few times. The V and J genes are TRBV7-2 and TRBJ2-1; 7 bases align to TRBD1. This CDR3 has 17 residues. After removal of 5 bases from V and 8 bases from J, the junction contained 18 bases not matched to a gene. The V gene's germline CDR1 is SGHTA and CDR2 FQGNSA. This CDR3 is CASSLNGQARFNDEQFF. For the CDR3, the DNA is TGTGCCAGCAGCCTTAACGGACAGGCTAGGTTTAACGATGAGCAGTTCTTC.

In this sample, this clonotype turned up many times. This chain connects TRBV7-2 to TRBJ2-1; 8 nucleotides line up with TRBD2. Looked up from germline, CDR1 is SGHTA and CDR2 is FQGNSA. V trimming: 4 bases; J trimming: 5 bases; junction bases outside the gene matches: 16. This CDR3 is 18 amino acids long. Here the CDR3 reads CASSSPRLAGGGDNEQFF. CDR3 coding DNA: TGTGCCAGCAGCTCCCCACGACTGGCGGGAGGTGGGGACAATGAGCAGTTCTTC.

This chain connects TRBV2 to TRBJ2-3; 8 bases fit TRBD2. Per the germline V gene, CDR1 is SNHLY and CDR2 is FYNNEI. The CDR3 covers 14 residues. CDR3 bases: TGTGGCTCCCCGGCGCGGGGGGGCACAGATACGCAGTATTTT. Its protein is CGSPARGGTDTQYF. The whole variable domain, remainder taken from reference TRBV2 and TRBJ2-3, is EPEVTQTPSHQVTQMGQEVILRCVPISNHLYFYWYRQILGQKVEFLVSFYNNEISEKSEIFDDQFSVERPDGSNFTLKIRSTKLEDSAMYFCGSPARGGTDTQYFGPGTRLTVL.

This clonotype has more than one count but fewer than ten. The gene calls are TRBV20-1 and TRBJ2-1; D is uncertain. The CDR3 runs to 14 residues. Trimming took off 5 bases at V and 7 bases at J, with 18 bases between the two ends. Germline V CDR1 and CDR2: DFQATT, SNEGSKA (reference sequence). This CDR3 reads CSAETVRALNEQFF. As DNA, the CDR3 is TGCAGTGCTGAAACTGTCCGGGCCCTAAATGAGCAGTTCTTC.

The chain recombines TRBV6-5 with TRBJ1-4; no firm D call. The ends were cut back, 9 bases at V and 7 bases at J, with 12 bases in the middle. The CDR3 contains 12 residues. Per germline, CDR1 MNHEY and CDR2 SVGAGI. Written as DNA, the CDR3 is TGTGCCAGTGGGTTAAGTGGTGAAAAACTGTTTTTT. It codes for CASGLSGEKLFF.

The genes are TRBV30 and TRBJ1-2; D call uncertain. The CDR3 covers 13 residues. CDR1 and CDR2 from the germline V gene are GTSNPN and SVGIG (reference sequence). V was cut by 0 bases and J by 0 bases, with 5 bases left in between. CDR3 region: CAWSVNANYGYTF. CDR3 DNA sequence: TGTGCCTGGAGTGTAAACGCTAACTATGGCTACACCTTC.

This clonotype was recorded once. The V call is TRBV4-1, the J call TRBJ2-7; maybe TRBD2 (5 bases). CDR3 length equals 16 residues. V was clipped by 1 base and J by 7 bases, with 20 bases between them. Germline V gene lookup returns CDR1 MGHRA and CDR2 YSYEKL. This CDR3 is CASSQVGAVGSHEQYF. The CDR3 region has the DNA TGCGCCAGCAGCCAAGTTGGAGCGGTTGGGTCCCATGAGCAGTACTTC.

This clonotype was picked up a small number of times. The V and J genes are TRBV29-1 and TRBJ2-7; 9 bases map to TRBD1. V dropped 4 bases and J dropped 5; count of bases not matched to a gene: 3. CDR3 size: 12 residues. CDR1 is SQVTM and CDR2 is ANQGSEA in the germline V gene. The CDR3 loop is CSVVQGANEQYF. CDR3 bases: TGCAGCGTTGTACAGGGGGCGAACGAGCAGTACTTC.

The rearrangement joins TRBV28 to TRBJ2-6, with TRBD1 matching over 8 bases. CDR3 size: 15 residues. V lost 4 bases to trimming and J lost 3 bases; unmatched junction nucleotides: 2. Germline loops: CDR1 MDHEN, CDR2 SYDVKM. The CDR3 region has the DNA TGTGCCAGCAGTTCCAGGGGGCTTGGGGCCAACGTCCTGACTTTC. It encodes CASSSRGLGANVLTF. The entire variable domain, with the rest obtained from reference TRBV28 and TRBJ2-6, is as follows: DVKVTQSSRYLVKRTGEKVFLECVQDMDHENMFWYRQDPGLGLRLIYFSYDVKMKEKGDIPEGYSVSREKKERFSLILESASTNQTSMYLCASSSRGLGANVLTFGAGSRLTVL.

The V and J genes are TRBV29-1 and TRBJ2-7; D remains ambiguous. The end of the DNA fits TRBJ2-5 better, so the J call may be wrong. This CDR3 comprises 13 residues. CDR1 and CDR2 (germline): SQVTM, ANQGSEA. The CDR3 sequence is CSAESGVRETQYF. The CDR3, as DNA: TGCAGCGCCGAGTCCGGTGTAAGAGAGACCCAGTACTTC.